This T cell receptor (beta chain) stems from a study of T cell changes during pregnancy in multiple sclerosis. The protocol was immunoSEQ multiplex PCR, while the TCRdb copy is restricted to in-frame clones and leaves out a portion. The table records 100,000 to 130,000 clones, roughly 90% of them present only once. Germline-derived CDR1 and CDR2 are SGHAT and FQNNGV. V lost 4 bases to trimming and J lost 1 base, with 3 bases between them. The CDR3 consists of 12 residues. The source is a female donor in good health, enrolled as a control in a pregnancy study. The chain carries TRBV11-2 and TRBJ2-3; D is ambiguous. Sequencing used peripheral blood, obtained in the third trimester of pregnancy. The CDR3 coding sequence is TGTGCCAGCAGCTCCGGCACAGATACGCAGTATTTT. This translates into CASSSGTDTQYF.